These 2 T cell receptor beta chains share one sample of origin, sequenced in a study of blood T cell repertoires in COVID-19. Profiling relied on immunoSEQ multiplex PCR, and the TCRdb table lists in-frame clones only, not all of them. The repertoire holds 200,000 to 250,000 clones, with 70% to 90% as singletons. Sequenced material: peripheral blood. The receptors derive from a woman aged 50 to 60 with active or convalescent COVID-19.

The chain employs TRBV11-2 and TRBJ1-1; 7 positions agree with TRBD1. J gave up 4 bases and V 5 bases, and 10 bases lay outside the gene matches. CDR1 is SGHAT and CDR2 is FQNNGV in the germline V gene. The CDR3 consists of 15 residues. DNA of the CDR3: TGTGCCAGCAGCGTTACAGGGGCGGGAGGCACTGAAGCTTTCTTT. This sequence encodes CASSVTGAGGTEAFF.

V and J are TRBV9 and TRBJ1-3; 11 nucleotides line up with TRBD1. Trimming cost V 2 bases and J 0 bases; bases outside gene matches: 7. The CDR3 runs 18 residues. The germline CDR1 and CDR2 sequences are SGDLS and YYNGEE. CDR3 nucleotides: TGTGCCAGCAGCGTGGGACAGGGGGTGCACCTCTCTGGAAACACCATATATTTT. This encodes CASSVGQGVHLSGNTIYF.